The T cell receptor beta chain under discussion was sequenced for a study of CD8 T cells in Susac syndrome. Study-level information: Blood was drawn from patients with Susac syndrome. At that point, they were therapy-naive, on corticosteroids, or on intravenous immunoglobulin alone.

The CDR3 is 12 residues long. V was trimmed by 1 base and J by 8 bases, leaving 5 bases between them. From germline, CDR1 is KGHDR and CDR2 SFDVKD. With random hexamers, reverse transcription was performed on about 0.5 to 1 ug of RNA. immunoSEQ multiplex PCR amplified TCR beta CDR3 across 54 Vbeta, 13 Jbeta. A single record per CDR3 protein comes from TCRdb applying MiXCR to the immunoSEQ multiplex PCR reads. The table includes around 200,000 distinct CDR3 sequences, approximately 96% detected once. Sequenced: CD4+ T cells from PBMCs. This TCR came from a human donor with Susac syndrome. This rearrangement joins TRBV24-1 to TRBJ2-1; no definite D call. This chain's CDR3 is CATSDFSDEQFF. DNA of the CDR3: TGTGCCACCAGTGATTTCTCCGATGAGCAGTTCTTC.